These T cell receptor beta chains were read from a single sample in a study of cytomegalovirus exposure and HLA in healthy donors. Sequencing used immunoSEQ multiplex PCR; TCRdb keeps in-frame clones, though not all of them. The sample lists 65,000 to 95,000 clones; about 81% were seen once. The source material was PBMCs. Receptors originate from a man aged 65 to 79 in good health and CMV-seronegative. Each CDR3 is given with its conserved first and last residue. A D gene is named only where the DNA matches it firmly. Clone size is stated in some rows and not others, as once, few, many or a class when expanded.

size	V	D	J	DNA	CDR3
NA	TRBV10-1	NA	TRBJ2-5	TGCGCCCCGGAGAAAGAGACCCAGTACTTC	CAPEKETQYF
once	TRBV27	TRBD2	TRBJ2-1	TGTGCCAGCAGTTCCGTAGCGGGAGGTTTCTACAATGAGCAGTTCTTC	CASSSVAGGFYNEQFF
NA	TRBV15	NA	TRBJ2-1	TGTGCCACCAGCAGGGAGACTGAGTACAATGAGCAGTTCTTC	CATSRETEYNEQFF
NA	TRBV30	NA	TRBJ1-2	TGTGCCTGGAGTGTAAACAGCCAAAACTATGGCTACACCTTC	CAWSVNSQNYGYTF
NA	TRBV28	TRBD1	TRBJ1-5	TGTGCCAGCAGTTCTATTACAGGGGGCAATCAGCCCCAGCATTTT	CASSSITGGNQPQHF
NA	TRBV13	NA	TRBJ1-1	TGTGCCAGCAGACCCCCCCAGAGGACTGAAGCTTTCTTT	CASRPPQRTEAFF
once	TRBV5-1	NA	TRBJ2-3	TGCGCCAGCAGCTTGAGTCCTAGCTGGGGCACAGATACGCAGTATTTT	CASSLSPSWGTDTQYF
NA	TRBV10-1	TRBD2	TRBJ2-2	TGCGCCAGCAGCCCCCGGCTAGCGGGAGAGGTCACCGGGGAGCTGTTTTTT	CASSPRLAGEVTGELFF
NA	TRBV7-2	NA	TRBJ1-1	TGTGCCAGCATCCTAGGGAGGAACACTGAAGCTTTCTTT	CASILGRNTEAFF
NA	TRBV29-1	TRBD2	TRBJ2-2	TGCAGCGTACGGGTGCGGGAGAAAGGCACCGGGGAGCTGTTTTTT	CSVRVREKGTGELFF
NA	TRBV7-9	TRBD1	TRBJ2-5	TGTGCCAGCAGTTCGACAGGGGTGGAGACCCAGTACTTC	CASSSTGVETQYF
many	TRBV30	TRBD1	TRBJ1-1	TGTGCCTGGGCCCGGGACAGGAACACTGAAGCTTTCTTT	CAWARDRNTEAFF
NA	TRBV7-2	NA	TRBJ2-5	TGTGCCAGCAGCTTAGCGACAGCGAACCAAGAGACCCAGTACTTC	CASSLATANQETQYF
NA	TRBV7-9	TRBD1	TRBJ2-5	TGTGCCAGCAGCTTACCCGGACAGGGTCAAGAGACCCAGTACTTC	CASSLPGQGQETQYF
once	TRBV7-9	TRBD2	TRBJ2-5	TGTGCCAGCAGCTTAGGGGCTAGCGGGTTCCAAGAGACCCAGTACTTC	CASSLGASGFQETQYF
NA	TRBV5-1	TRBD1	TRBJ2-3	TGCGCCAGCAGCTTCCAGCAGGGGGATGGAGATACGCAGTATTTT	CASSFQQGDGDTQYF
NA	TRBV7-2	NA	TRBJ1-2	TGTGCCAGCACCCGCCGCAGGGGTCTACTAACAACCTCCACGGATGGCTACACCTTC	CASTRRRGLLTTSTDGYTF
NA	TRBV5-8	TRBD1	TRBJ1-5	TGTGCCAGCAGCTGGACAGGTAGCAATCAGCCCCAGCATTTT	CASSWTGSNQPQHF
NA	TRBV5-6	TRBD1	TRBJ1-6	TGTGCCAGCAGCTCACGACAGGGAGATTCACCCCTCCACTTT	CASSSRQGDSPLHF
NA	TRBV6-1	NA	TRBJ2-1	TGTGCCAGCAGTGTGGGGCTTGGGGCAAACAATGAGCAGTTCTTC	CASSVGLGANNEQFF
NA	TRBV29-1	NA	TRBJ2-7	TGCAGCGTTGCGGGTCAGGGAACCTACGAGCAGTACTTC	CSVAGQGTYEQYF
NA	TRBV7-8	TRBD1	TRBJ2-7	TGTGCCAGCAGCTTAGTGGCAGACAGGGGATATGAGCAGTACTTC	CASSLVADRGYEQYF
once	TRBV9	TRBD1	TRBJ1-1	TGTGCCAGCAGCACCAAGACAGGGGTAAACACTGAAGCTTTCTTT	CASSTKTGVNTEAFF
NA	TRBV30	NA	TRBJ1-3	TGTGCCTGGACCGGAGGGGGAAACACCATATATTTT	CAWTGGGNTIYF
NA	TRBV18	NA	TRBJ2-2	TGTGCCAGCTCACCGCTTGGGGGGACCGGGGAGCTGTTTTTT	CASSPLGGTGELFF
NA	TRBV5-8	NA	TRBJ1-4	TGTGCCAGCAGCTTGGGTCAGGGTTATGAAAAACTGTTTTTT	CASSLGQGYEKLFF
NA	TRBV12-2	NA	TRBJ2-7	TGTGCAAGTCGCTCCATAGGGGGACTAGCGGGAGGGCTGTCCTACGAGCAGTACTTC	CASRSIGGLAGGLSYEQYF
NA	TRBV7-6	TRBD2	TRBJ2-1	TGTGCCAGCAGTCCCGGTCTCGGCGGGGGGGCAGCGTTCTTC	CASSPGLGGGAAFF
NA	TRBV7-2	NA	TRBJ2-1	TGTGCCAGCAGCGTGGGGGCGGTCCCCGGGGAAGGTGAGCAGTTCTTC	CASSVGAVPGEGEQFF
NA	TRBV2	NA	TRBJ1-1	TGTGCCAGCAGTGCACAGGGTGGGGGCACTGAAGCTTTCTTT	CASSAQGGGTEAFF
NA	TRBV5-1	NA	TRBJ2-1	TGCGCCAGCAGCCTCGAGAGGGGGAGCAATGAGCAGTTCTTC	CASSLERGSNEQFF
NA	TRBV6-1	NA	TRBJ2-5	TGTGCCAGCAGTGAAGGGGGCTACGAGGAGACCCAGTACTTC	CASSEGGYEETQYF
NA	TRBV18	NA	TRBJ1-1	TGTGCCAGCTCAAGAGGGGGCACTGAAGCTTTCTTT	CASSRGGTEAFF
NA	TRBV7-2	NA	TRBJ1-5	TGTGCCAGCAGCTTAGATGCAGGGTTCAATCAGCCCCAGCATTTT	CASSLDAGFNQPQHF
NA	TRBV28	NA	TRBJ1-3	TGTGCCAGCAGTAGCCCGGGACACCCACGAAACACCATATATTTT	CASSSPGHPRNTIYF
NA	TRBV7-8	TRBD1	TRBJ2-7	TGTGCCAGCAGCCTAAGACAGGGATCCGCCGAGCAGTACTTC	CASSLRQGSAEQYF
once	TRBV6-1	NA	TRBJ2-7	TGTGCCAGCAGTACCCGACAGGCCCCCTACGAGCAGTACTTC	CASSTRQAPYEQYF
NA	TRBV30	TRBD2	TRBJ2-5	TGTGCCTGGAGTGGGAAAATAGCGGGCCTACAAGAGACCCAGTACTTC	CAWSGKIAGLQETQYF
NA	TRBV9	NA	TRBJ1-2	TGTGCCAGCAGCGTCCAGGGGAACTATGGCTACACCTTC	CASSVQGNYGYTF
few	TRBV6-1	NA	TRBJ2-7	TGTGCCGGGACGCAGGACAGAGGGATTGGCGAGCAGTACTTC	CAGTQDRGIGEQYF
NA	TRBV18	TRBD1	TRBJ2-1	TGTGCCAGCTCACGACGGGACAGGGAATTTCTGTCCTACAATGAGCAGTTCTTC	CASSRRDREFLSYNEQFF
NA	TRBV7-9	TRBD2	TRBJ2-5	TGTGCCAGCAGCCCATATTCGGGAGGGAGTTGGGAGACCCAGTACTTC	CASSPYSGGSWETQYF
NA	TRBV5-1	TRBD1	TRBJ1-2	TGCGCCAGCAGCTCCTCAATAATCCAGACAGGGGGCGGTGGCGGCTACACCTTC	CASSSSIIQTGGGGGYTF
NA	TRBV11-2	TRBD1	TRBJ1-5	TGTGCCAGCAGCCGACAGGGGGATCAGCCCCAGCATTTT	CASSRQGDQPQHF
NA	TRBV6-5	NA	TRBJ1-3	TGTGCCAGCAGCGAGAATTCTGGAAACACCATATATTTT	CASSENSGNTIYF
NA	TRBV29-1	NA	TRBJ2-7	TGCAGCGTTGGTGGACTACCGGACAGGCCCTCCTACGAGCAGTACTTC	CSVGGLPDRPSYEQYF
NA	TRBV5-1	TRBD2	TRBJ2-3	TGCGCCAGCAGCTTGGCCGTAGCGGGGTTAGATACGCAGTATTTT	CASSLAVAGLDTQYF
NA	TRBV7-7	NA	TRBJ2-5	TGTGCTAGCAGCTGGGCAGGGGCTAAAGAGACCCAGTACTTC	CASSWAGAKETQYF
NA	TRBV29-1	TRBD1	TRBJ1-4	TGCAGCGTTGTGGGACAGGGGGGTACTAATGAAAAACTGTTTTTT	CSVVGQGGTNEKLFF
NA	TRBV6-5	TRBD1	TRBJ2-7	TGTGCCAGCAGTTACTCTAGGACGACAGGGGCCTACGAGCAGTACTTC	CASSYSRTTGAYEQYF
NA	TRBV30	NA	TRBJ2-5	TGTGCCTGGAGCCTGTACGGGATGAGCTACGGGACCCAGTACTTC	CAWSLYGMSYGTQYF
NA	TRBV6-5	TRBD1	TRBJ2-7	TGTGCCAGCAGTTACGACAGGGAGACCTACGAGCAGTACTTC	CASSYDRETYEQYF
NA	TRBV28	TRBD2	TRBJ2-1	TGTGCCAGCAGTCACCTAGCGGGGGGCAATGAGCAGTTCTTC	CASSHLAGGNEQFF
NA	TRBV11-2	NA	TRBJ1-2	TGTGCCAGCAGACCCGAGAGTTATGGCTACACCTTC	CASRPESYGYTF
NA	TRBV18	TRBD1	TRBJ2-7	TGTGCCAGCTCACCGGGACAGGGGGCCTACGAGCAGTACTTC	CASSPGQGAYEQYF
NA	TRBV25-1	NA	TRBJ1-4	TGTGCCAGCAGTGGGGGCTCTGACGTAAATGAAAAACTGTTTTTT	CASSGGSDVNEKLFF